This T cell receptor (beta chain) emerged from a study of blood T cell repertoires in COVID-19. The overall study: T cells, B-cell-depleted T cells, or PBMCs supplied cDNA or gDNA.

Trimming left V 10 bases short and J 6 bases short, with 20 bases between. CDR1 and CDR2 (germline): SEHNR, FQNEAQ (reference sequence). The CDR3 runs to 14 residues. The method was immunoSEQ multiplex PCR; TCRdb's version includes in-frame clones alone and lacks a portion of them. Of 250,000 to 300,000 clones listed, 70% to 90% are singletons. The receptor's source is a man aged 60 to 75 who had recovered from COVID-19. Sequenced input: peripheral blood. The chain recombines TRBV7-9 with TRBJ2-3, with TRBD2 as a possible D gene (5 bases). The CDR3: CAILGLGPLDTQYF. As DNA, the CDR3 is TGTGCCATACTAGGGCTTGGCCCATTGGATACGCAGTATTTT.